The 5 T cell receptor beta chains presented below share a single source sample, sequenced in a study of CD8+ T cells in alopecia areata. Isolated RNA was reverse transcribed into cDNA used as the sequencing template. Repertoires were generated with immunoSEQ multiplex PCR, while TCRdb's copy carries only in-frame clones and drops some. Of some 30,000 clones listed, 70% to 80% are singletons. Sequenced material: NKG2D-low CD8+ T cells sorted from blood. The receptor set was obtained from a human donor with alopecia areata.

J is TRBJ2-3 and V is TRBV6-6, with D hard to call. Germline V gives CDR1 MNHNY, CDR2 SVGAGI (reference sequence). The CDR3 has 11 amino acids. V gave up 8 bases and J gave up 6 bases, with 9 bases separating them. CDR3 coding DNA: TGTGCCAGCGGAAGTCGTGATACGCAGTATTTT. Translating it yields CASGSRDTQYF.

This rearrangement joins TRBV5-4 to TRBJ1-2, with no clear D. Trimming shortened V by 7 bases and J by 5 bases, and 9 bases separated the two germline ends. Germline lookup yields CDR1 SGHNT and CDR2 YYREEE (reference sequence). This CDR3 is built from 11 residues. The CDR3 reads CASSLGYGYTF. CDR3 DNA sequence: TGTGCCAGCTCCCTGGGTTATGGCTACACCTTC. Variable domain in full (rest from reference TRBV5-4 and TRBJ1-2): ETGVTQSPTHLIKTRGQQVTLRCSSQSGHNTVSWYQQALGQGPQFIFQYYREEENGRGNFPPRFSGLQFPNYSSELNVNALELDDSALYLCASSLGYGYTFGSGTRLTVV.

The V call is TRBV6-6, the J call TRBJ1-5; D is undetermined. Germline V lookup: CDR1 MNHNY, CDR2 SVGAGI (reference sequence). There are 15 residues in the CDR3. The V end lost 2 bases, the J end lost 0 bases, and 8 bases lay between the germline ends. CDR3 DNA sequence: TGTGCCAGCAGTTACGGGCCCCATAGCAATCAGCCCCAGCATTTT. This encodes CASSYGPHSNQPQHF.

In its sample, this clone was seen many times. J is TRBJ2-3 and V is TRBV6-4; D is unclear. From germline, CDR1 is MRHNA and CDR2 SNTAGT. Trimming removed 3 bases from V and 2 bases from J, with 12 bases in between. This CDR3 comprises 15 residues. This CDR3 reads CASSEEPRSTDTQYF. In DNA, the CDR3 is TGTGCCAGCAGTGAGGAGCCCCGGTCCACAGATACGCAGTATTTT.

The sample holds a few counts of this clone. The V gene is TRBV6-5, the J gene TRBJ2-3; 7 bases agree with TRBD2. V lost 5 bases and J lost 6; bases outside the gene matches: 5. CDR1 and CDR2 (germline): MNHEY, SVGAGI. The CDR3 covers 13 residues. The CDR3 nucleotides read TGTGCCAGCAGTGGGCGGGAGTCCGATACGCAGTATTTT. It yields the protein CASSGRESDTQYF.